The subject of this entry is one T cell receptor (beta chain). The antigen is unknown. This specimen belongs to a study of tumor and adjacent non-tumor tissue in lung cancer. Broader study findings: Normal lung showed higher cumulative top 100 clone frequency than tumor.

The V gene end was trimmed by 4 bases and the J gene end by 3 bases; junction bases not matched to a gene: 6. CDR3 length: 14 amino acids. Germline CDR1 and CDR2: KGHSH and LQKENI. This sample's RNA came from whole unsorted tissue. Distant lung tissue was collected more than 3 cm away from the tumor edge. Chemotherapy-naive patients with new lung cancer underwent thoracic surgery in China, August–late 2014. TCRbeta libraries were built with three rounds of nested PCR, modified from ARM-PCR. TCRdb processed the multiplex PCR reads anew with MiXCR; each CDR3 protein has one entry. The repertoire holds tens of thousands of distinct CDR3 sequences, with roughly 80% as singletons.

Sequencing was done on a sample of distant non-tumor lung tissue. The rearrangement links TRBV18 to TRBJ2-7, with TRBD1 matching over 7 bases. This TCR was recovered from a man in his sixties with non-small cell lung cancer. In DNA, the CDR3 is TGTGCCAGCTCACAGGGGGACAGCATCTACGAGCAGTACTTC. Translated: CASSQGDSIYEQYF. Full variable domain (missing parts from reference TRBV18 and TRBJ2-7): NAGVMQNPRHLVRRRGQEARLRCSPMKGHSHVYWYRQLPEEGLKFMVYLQKENIIDESGMPKERFSAEFPKEGPSILRIQQVVRGDSAAYFCASSQGDSIYEQYFGPGTRLTVT.